A single sample gave rise to the 30 T cell receptor beta chains below, sequenced in a study of T cells after yellow fever vaccination. TCRdb recomputed calls from the 5' RACE reads with MiXCR, one row per CDR3 protein. The data contain approximately 26,000 distinct CDR3 sequences, roughly 4.5% of them singletons. This specimen was PBMCs, either bulk or a sorted T-cell subset (CD4+, CD8+, memory, or dextramer-sorted; not recorded which), taken on the day of the yellow fever booster vaccination. The receptors come from a man aged 18 to 30 who received the YFV17D yellow fever vaccine.

This clonotype has ten or more counts. This sequence joins TRBV20-1 and TRBJ1-2; TRBD1 aligns across 7 bases. Germline trimming cut 6 bases from V and 2 bases from J; bases unmatched to any gene: 3. The CDR3 is made up of 12 amino acids. Germline V gene lookup returns CDR1 DFQATT and CDR2 SNEGSKA (reference sequence). Here the CDR3 reads CSAPGQNYGYTF. As DNA, the CDR3 is TGCAGTGCACCGGGACAGAACTATGGCTACACCTTC.

The chain recombines TRBV6-5 with TRBJ2-7; TRBD2 aligns across 11 bases. The ends lost 0 bases at V and 12 bases at J; junction bases unmatched: 7. In germline, CDR1 is MNHEY, CDR2 SVGAGI. CDR3 length: 14 residues. The CDR3 DNA reads TGTGCCAGCAGTTACTCGGTTAGCGGGGGGGCCGTGTACGTC. Amino acid sequence: CASSYSVSGGAVYV.

This clonotype was detected many times. The rearrangement links TRBV12-3 or TRBV12-4 to TRBJ2-1; 10 nucleotides agree with TRBD2. CDR3 length: 14 residues. V shed 3 bases and J 8 bases; nucleotides not matched to a gene: 4. For the CDR3, the DNA is TGTGCCAGCAGTTTTAGCGGGGGGATCGATGAGCAGTTCTTC. Protein product: CASSFSGGIDEQFF.

The chain joins TRBV18 to TRBJ2-2; D remains unclear. Trimming left V 3 bases short and J 8 bases short, with 10 bases between. The V gene's germline CDR1 is KGHSH and CDR2 LQKENI. The CDR3 totals 13 residues. CDR3 in amino acids: CASSPGSRGELFF. Here the CDR3 DNA reads TGTGCCAGCTCACCCGGATCTCGAGGGGAGCTGTTTTTT.

This clonotype was observed many times. The rearrangement uses TRBV7-2 and TRBJ2-5; the match to TRBD2 covers 8 bases. After removal of 2 bases from V and 5 bases from J, the junction contained 4 bases not matched to a gene. The CDR3 contains 14 residues. Germline CDR1 SGHTA, CDR2 FQGNSA. CDR3 nucleotide sequence: TGTGCCAGCAGCTTAACGGGGGGGGCGGAGACCCAGTACTTC. As protein: CASSLTGGAETQYF.

Note on this clonotype: Given a much more abundant clone one base away, this may be a read error. The chain employs TRBV19 and TRBJ1-5; 10 bases line up with TRBD1. The CDR3 covers 15 residues. CDR1 is LNHDA, CDR2 SQIVND, per germline (reference sequence). CDR3 region: CASRMRDRGNQPQQF. The CDR3 region has the DNA TGTGCCAGTAGAATGAGGGACAGGGGTAATCAGCCCCAGCAATTT.

There are many counts of this clonotype. The chain recombines TRBV29-1 with TRBJ1-2; no reliable D call. Germline V gene lookup returns CDR1 SQVTM and CDR2 ANQGSEA. The CDR3 loop spans 11 amino acids. The V end lost 6 bases, the J end lost 3 bases, and 8 bases lay between the germline ends. The CDR3 nucleotides read TGCAGCGTAACGGGGTACTATGGCTACACCTTC. Translating it yields CSVTGYYGYTF.

At least ten counts were recorded for this clonotype. The chain combines TRBV6-1 with TRBJ2-5; TRBD2 aligns across 8 bases. Unmatched junction bases numbered 6, after V lost 4 bases and J lost 2 bases. From germline, CDR1 is MNHNS and CDR2 SASEGT. This CDR3 contains 15 residues. The DNA of the CDR3 is TGTGCCAGCAGTGCCCGGGGGGGTGGACAAGAGACCCAGTACTTC. Encoded protein: CASSARGGGQETQYF.

This clonotype has at least ten counts. This chain uses TRBV5-1 with TRBJ2-5; D not certain. The CDR3 is 11 residues long. CDR1 and CDR2 (germline): SGHRS, YFSETQ. V lost 6 bases, J lost 1 base, and 4 bases lay in between. The CDR3 is CASTFQETQYF. The CDR3 DNA reads as TGCGCCAGCACCTTCCAAGAGACCCAGTACTTC.

The V gene is TRBV6-2 or TRBV6-3, the J gene TRBJ1-1, with D possibly TRBD1 on 5 matching bases. V shed 4 bases and J shed 1 base, with 13 bases lying between them. Germline V lookup: CDR1 MNHEY, CDR2 SVGEGT. This CDR3 has 15 residues. CDR3 residues: CASSSHRGSNTEAFF. The CDR3 DNA reads TGTGCCAGCAGTTCCCACCGGGGGTCGAACACTGAAGCTTTCTTT.

This clonotype was recorded at least ten times. CDR3 loop: CASSPQGETQYF. The CDR3 nucleotides are TGTGCCAGCAGCCCCCAGGGGGAGACCCAGTACTTC. The chain recombines TRBV11-2 with TRBJ2-5; possibly TRBD1 for D (6 bases). Trimming took 5 bases from V and 5 from J, leaving 9 bases between them. CDR3 length equals 12 residues. Germline V gene data show CDR1 as SGHAT and CDR2 as FQNNGV.

Comments on this clonotype: A much bigger clone sits one base away, suggesting this may be a read error. The CDR3 nucleotides are TGTGCCAGCAGCCAAGATCAAGGGCGGCGGAATGGCTACACCTTC. The encoded protein is CASSQDQGRRNGYTF. The chain links TRBV4-2 to TRBJ1-2; D unresolved. Germline V CDR1 and CDR2: LGHNA, YNFKEQ. V was pared by 0 bases and J by 6 bases, with 14 bases between. The CDR3 contains 15 residues.

This clonotype was observed a few times. V usage is TRBV6-1 and J usage is TRBJ1-5; TRBD1 matches at 7 bases. Germline CDR1 MNHNS, CDR2 SASEGT. The CDR3 is 18 residues long. V shed 8 bases, J shed 0 bases, and the junction held 16 bases outside the gene matches. Here the CDR3 DNA reads TGTGCCAGCGCATTTCTTTCTGCCGGGACAGTTAGCAATCAGCCCCAGCATTTT. Translation gives CASAFLSAGTVSNQPQHF.

This clonotype was found many times. This sequence joins TRBV7-9 and TRBJ2-6, with TRBD1 matching over 8 bases. This CDR3 is built from 20 residues. V lost 2 bases and J lost 0; bases outside the gene matches: 12. CDR1 SEHNR and CDR2 FQNEAQ come from the germline V gene (reference sequence). The CDR3 DNA sequence: TGTGCCAGCAGCTTACGCTACTCTCAGGGGGCGAGCTCTGGGGCCAACGTCCTGACTTTC. The encoded protein is CASSLRYSQGASSGANVLTF.

This clonotype showed up just a few times. This chain links TRBV27 with TRBJ2-2; tentatively, D is TRBD2 (6 bases). V was trimmed by 6 bases and J by 8 bases, leaving 16 bases between them. The CDR3 is 14 amino acids. Germline CDR1 MNHEY, CDR2 SMNVEV (reference sequence). Here the CDR3 reads CASSEGLPVGELFF. CDR3 nucleotides: TGTGCCAGCAGCGAGGGACTCCCCGTAGGGGAGCTGTTTTTT.

This clonotype was counted at least ten times. The chain combines TRBV28 with TRBJ1-6; a weak D match, TRBD1 (5 bases). V was clipped by 3 bases and J by 6 bases, with 9 bases between them. The CDR3 loop spans 14 amino acids. Germline V gene lookup returns CDR1 MDHEN and CDR2 SYDVKM. CDR3 loop: CASSLAGTNSPLHF. CDR3 sequence (DNA): TGTGCCAGCAGTTTGGCAGGGACTAATTCACCCCTCCACTTT.

The table lists this clonotype with many counts. V and J are TRBV12-3 or TRBV12-4 and TRBJ2-5; D not certain. Trimming took off 6 bases at V and 3 bases at J, with 8 bases between the two ends. The CDR3 is made up of 12 amino acids. The CDR3 loop is CASSRIKETQYF. The CDR3 nucleotides read TGTGCCAGCAGCCGTATAAAAGAGACCCAGTACTTC.

The chain links TRBV24-1 to TRBJ2-3; no firm D call. This CDR3 spans 16 amino acids. The V end was cut by 2 bases, the J end by 1 base, with 12 bases between. Germline V lookup: CDR1 KGHDR, CDR2 SFDVKD. DNA for the CDR3: TGTGCCACCAGTGATTCCCTGGAAACAGGCACAGATACGCAGTATTTT. Translated, it gives CATSDSLETGTDTQYF.

The rearrangement uses TRBV7-2 and TRBJ2-1, with 11 bases identical to TRBD2. J lost 6 bases, V lost 6 bases, and 13 bases had no gene match. Germline V CDR1 and CDR2: SGHTA, FQGNSA. CDR3 length: 17 residues. For the CDR3, the DNA is TGTGCCAGCAGAAAACATACCGGGACTAGCGGACCCAATGAGCAGTTCTTC. This sequence encodes CASRKHTGTSGPNEQFF.

The table lists this clonotype with many counts. The chain links TRBV6-4 to TRBJ2-3, with D tentatively TRBD2 (7 bases). With 2 bases removed from V and 4 bases from J, the gap between germline ends came to 13 bases. Germline values: CDR1 MRHNA, CDR2 SNTAGT. The CDR3 is 15 amino acids. CDR3 loop: CASSDEGGAADTQYF. CDR3 in DNA: TGTGCCAGCAGTGACGAGGGGGGGGCCGCAGATACGCAGTATTTT.

Many counts were recorded for this clonotype. This chain joins TRBV20-1 and TRBJ1-2; 11 nucleotides match TRBD1. CDR3 size: 14 residues. The junction had 12 bases not matched to a gene; V was cut back by 6 bases and J by 9 bases. The germline V gene encodes CDR1 DFQATT and CDR2 SNEGSKA (reference sequence). The CDR3 loop reads CSALTGTGGRSYTF. CDR3 bases: TGCAGTGCCCTTACCGGGACAGGGGGGAGAAGCTACACCTTC.

There are many counts of this clonotype. The V gene is TRBV12-5, the J gene TRBJ1-1; D remains ambiguous. V was cut by 0 bases and J by 1 base, with 6 bases left in between. The CDR3 length is 14 residues. CDR1 is LGHNT, CDR2 FRNRAP, per germline. CDR3 DNA: TGTGCTAGTGGTTTGGTACCCAGGAACACTGAAGCTTTCTTT. Amino acids: CASGLVPRNTEAFF.

This clonotype ranks as medium-sized (0.01 to 0.1%). The chain links TRBV25-1 to TRBJ1-5, with D perhaps TRBD1 (5 bases). Per the germline V gene, CDR1 is MGHDK and CDR2 is SYGVNS. The CDR3 totals 16 residues. V lost 3 bases and J 1 base, leaving 13 bases between the germline ends. The CDR3 DNA follows: TGTGCCAGCAGTGACCGGGCCTGGGACAGCAATCAGCCCCAGCATTTT. Translation: CASSDRAWDSNQPQHF.

This clonotype was seen at least ten times. The chain employs TRBV7-2 and TRBJ1-4, with no clear D. V gave up 1 base and J gave up 5 bases, with 11 bases separating them. This CDR3 has 15 residues. Germline CDR1 and CDR2: SGHTA and FQGNSA. The CDR3 nucleotides are TGTGCCAGCAGCTTAGTGGGAGGCAGGAATGAAAAACTGTTTTTT. Protein: CASSLVGGRNEKLFF.

This clonotype occurred many times. V usage is TRBV7-2 and J usage is TRBJ2-1, with 16 bases that match TRBD2. V shed 0 bases, J shed 8 bases, and the junction held 1 base outside the gene matches. The CDR3 length is 16 residues. Germline V gives CDR1 SGHTA, CDR2 FQGNSA. CDR3 bases: TGTGCCAGCAGCTTAGCAGGGACTAGCGGGGGGGATGAGCAGTTCTTC. This gives the protein CASSLAGTSGGDEQFF. Supplemented by reference TRBV7-2 and TRBJ2-1, the full variable domain reads GAGVSQSPSNKVTEKGKDVELRCDPISGHTALYWYRQSLGQGLEFLIYFQGNSAPDKSGLPSDRFSAERTGGSVSTLTIQRTQQEDSAVYLCASSLAGTSGGDEQFFGPGTRLTVL.

V gene TRBV5-1 combines with J gene TRBJ2-1; tentative D call: TRBD2 (6 bases). Trimming pared 6 bases from V and 5 bases from J, leaving 12 bases between. Germline CDR1 is SGHRS and CDR2 is YFSETQ. The CDR3 consists of 13 residues. CDR3 in DNA: TGCGCCAGCAAAGATCTAGCGCACAATGAGCAGTTCTTC. Its protein product is CASKDLAHNEQFF.

This clonotype was observed many times. This chain links TRBV19 with TRBJ1-2; D ambiguous. The CDR3 is 15 residues long. Germline CDR1 reads LNHDA; CDR2 reads SQIVND (reference sequence). The V gene lost 8 bases and the J gene lost 0 bases, with 16 bases spanning the gap. This CDR3 is CASASRAGSNYGYTF. The CDR3 bases are TGTGCCAGTGCCTCCCGGGCGGGCTCTAACTATGGCTACACCTTC.

This clonotype was counted at least ten times. The gene calls are TRBV12-3 or TRBV12-4 and TRBJ1-1; 7 nucleotides match TRBD1. After removal of 6 bases from V and 10 bases from J, the junction contained 11 bases not matched to a gene. The CDR3 is made up of 13 amino acids. In nucleotides, the CDR3 is TGTGCCAGCAGGGGGACCACAGGGGTGATAGCTTTCTTT. Residues: CASRGTTGVIAFF.

This clonotype has at least ten counts. The V and J genes are TRBV29-1 and TRBJ2-7; 8 bases match TRBD2. The CDR3 runs to 15 residues. V lost 3 bases to trimming and J lost 5 bases; unmatched junction nucleotides: 12. The germline gives CDR1 SQVTM, CDR2 ANQGSEA. The CDR3 nucleotides read TGCAGCGTTGACCCCCCCGGGGGGGGGCGCGACGAGCAGTACTTC. This encodes CSVDPPGGGRDEQYF.

The sample holds many counts of this clonotype. The chain couples TRBV20-1 to TRBJ2-1; D gene uncertain. The V gene lost 1 base and the J gene lost 2 bases, with 12 bases spanning the gap. Germline V gives CDR1 DFQATT, CDR2 SNEGSKA (reference sequence). The CDR3 has 15 residues. CDR3 nucleotides: TGCAGTGCTAGAGGGTCTCGGCAGGCCTACAATGAGCAGTTCTTC. It yields the protein CSARGSRQAYNEQFF.